The 30 T cell receptor beta chains listed next were all sequenced from one sample in a study of T-cell reconstitution after alpha-beta-depleted transplantation in children. TCRbeta library preparation incorporated unique molecular identifiers. A single record per CDR3 protein comes from TCRdb applying MiXCR to the PCR reads. Among nearly 200,000 distinct CDR3 sequences listed, roughly 6.5% were seen once. The sample here was PBMCs, taken before TCRalphabeta/CD19-depleted stem cell transplant. These receptors came from a girl younger than two with combined immunodeficiency, due to receive a stem cell transplant.

This clonotype was seen a few times. J is TRBJ2-7 and V is TRBV7-9; the D gene is possibly TRBD1 (6 bases). The CDR3 spans 16 residues. The germline CDR1 and CDR2 sequences are SEHNR and FQNEAQ (reference sequence). V was clipped by 5 bases and J by 5 bases, with 22 bases between them. The CDR3 DNA reads TGTGCCAGCAGCGGTTACAGGGTAGGGGAAAGGAACGAGCAGTACTTC. Residues: CASSGYRVGERNEQYF.

V gene TRBV6-5 combines with J gene TRBJ2-1; D is perhaps TRBD1 (6 bases). The CDR3 totals 15 residues. The V and J ends lost 6 bases and 2 bases respectively, with 14 bases between them. CDR1 is MNHEY, CDR2 SVGAGI, per germline. Here the CDR3 reads CASSLRDNPYNEQFF. The CDR3 DNA is TGTGCCAGCAGCCTCCGGGACAACCCCTACAATGAGCAGTTCTTC.

This clonotype came up many times. This rearrangement joins TRBV20-1 to TRBJ2-7; D possibly uses TRBD1 or TRBD2 (5 bases each). Trimming pared 5 bases from V and 1 base from J, leaving 9 bases between. Per the germline V gene, CDR1 is DFQATT and CDR2 is SNEGSKA (reference sequence). This CDR3 is 12 amino acids long. CDR3 in amino acids: CSARGVSYEQYF. Written as DNA, the CDR3 is TGCAGTGCTCGAGGGGTTTCCTACGAGCAGTACTTC.

The V gene is TRBV20-1, the J gene TRBJ2-7; no clear D. The CDR3 loop spans 13 amino acids. Germline CDR1 and CDR2: DFQATT and SNEGSKA (reference sequence). V gave up 3 bases and J gave up 2 bases, with 11 bases separating them. CDR3 DNA: TGCAGTGCTAGCAAGGGTGTGACCTACGAGCAGTACTTC. Translated: CSASKGVTYEQYF.

This clonotype was observed many times. V usage is TRBV20-1 and J usage is TRBJ2-1; D might be TRBD1 or TRBD2, each matching 5 bases. CDR1 DFQATT and CDR2 SNEGSKA come from the germline V gene (reference sequence). This CDR3 region has 15 residues. Trimming removed 1 base at V and 0 bases at J, with 10 bases between. CDR3: CSARVGAGSYNEQFF. DNA of the CDR3: TGCAGTGCTAGAGTCGGGGCAGGCTCCTACAATGAGCAGTTCTTC.

This clonotype has a count of ten or more. V gene TRBV29-1 combines with J gene TRBJ2-1; D might be TRBD2 (5 bases). V gave up 3 bases and J gave up 6 bases, with 18 bases separating them. The CDR3 covers 15 residues. Per the germline V gene, CDR1 is SQVTM and CDR2 is ANQGSEA. CDR3 nucleotide sequence: TGCAGCGTTGATCAGAGGGCCCTGTTTGTCAATGAGCAGTTCTTC. Translated: CSVDQRALFVNEQFF.

This clonotype was detected ten times or more. The gene calls are TRBV15 and TRBJ2-7; 8 positions agree with TRBD2. This CDR3 has 16 amino acids. V dropped 0 bases and J dropped 3; count of bases not matched to a gene: 7. Germline CDR1 and CDR2: LNHNV and YYDKDF (reference sequence). CDR3 loop: CATSRDRGLVYYEQYF. For the CDR3, the DNA is TGTGCCACCAGCAGAGATCGGGGACTAGTCTACTACGAGCAGTACTTC.

In this sample, this clonotype turned up a few times. The chain employs TRBV18 and TRBJ1-1; D uncertain. The germline V gene has CDR1 KGHSH and CDR2 LQKENI. V shed 0 bases and J shed 5 bases, with 13 bases lying between them. The CDR3 extends over 15 amino acids. This CDR3 reads CASSPPGRVGTEAFF. The CDR3 DNA is TGTGCCAGCTCACCACCGGGAAGGGTAGGGACTGAAGCTTTCTTT. The full variable domain, its missing parts supplied by reference TRBV18 and TRBJ1-1, is NAGVMQNPRHLVRRRGQEARLRCSPMKGHSHVYWYRQLPEEGLKFMVYLQKENIIDESGMPKERFSAEFPKEGPSILRIQQVVRGDSAAYFCASSPPGRVGTEAFFGQGTRLTVV.

This clonotype showed up just a few times. J is TRBJ2-2 and V is TRBV4-3; D is uncertain. V was cut by 1 base and J by 4 bases, with 10 bases left in between. In germline, CDR1 is LGHNA, CDR2 YSLEER. The CDR3 is 15 amino acids. CDR3 DNA: TGCGCCAGCAGCCAAGTTAGTCTGGGCACCGGGGAGCTGTTTTTT. Its translation is CASSQVSLGTGELFF.

This clonotype was observed a handful of times. The chain is built from TRBV5-6 and TRBJ2-1; D unclear. There are 13 residues in the CDR3. Germline values: CDR1 SGHDT, CDR2 YYEEEE. Trimming took off 3 bases at V and 5 bases at J, with 9 bases between the two ends. As DNA, the CDR3 is TGTGCCAGCAGCTCCGTACTAAACAATGAGCAGTTCTTC. As protein: CASSSVLNNEQFF.

This clonotype was found many times. The chain joins TRBV19 to TRBJ1-1; the D gene is possibly TRBD1 (6 bases). Germline loops: CDR1 LNHDA, CDR2 SQIVND (reference sequence). Trimming stripped 5 bases from V and 7 bases from J, with 17 bases between. The CDR3 is made up of 14 amino acids. In nucleotides, the CDR3 is TGTGCCAGTAGTTTCACGGGGGCGACAAGTGAAGCTTTCTTT. Protein sequence: CASSFTGATSEAFF.

Regarding this clonotype: A read error may be the cause here, since a much bigger clone is one base away. The chain has TRBV20-1 and TRBJ2-2, with 10 bases that match TRBD1. The germline V gene encodes CDR1 DFQATT and CDR2 SNEGSKA (reference sequence). CDR3 length: 15 amino acids. The CDR3 sequence: CCARHGTGVIGELFF. The CDR3 DNA is TGCTGTGCTAGACACGGGACAGGGGTTATCGGGGAGCTGTTTTTT.

At least ten counts were recorded for this clonotype. The chain employs TRBV20-1 and TRBJ2-3; D is unclear. Deletions cut 4 bases from V and 4 bases from J, with 9 bases between. The CDR3 runs to 12 residues. Germline CDR1 reads DFQATT; CDR2 reads SNEGSKA (reference sequence). The CDR3 sequence is CSATAFADTQYF. The DNA of the CDR3 is TGCAGTGCTACAGCCTTTGCAGATACGCAGTATTTT.

The V and J genes are TRBV15 and TRBJ2-2, with 14 bases lining up with TRBD2. Per the germline V gene, CDR1 is LNHNV and CDR2 is YYDKDF (reference sequence). This CDR3 is built from 18 residues. V trimming: 0 bases; J trimming: 4 bases; junction bases outside the gene matches: 4. CDR3 DNA: TGTGCCACCAGCAGAGATGGACTAGCGGGAGGTGGCACCGGGGAGCTGTTTTTT. Translated, it gives CATSRDGLAGGGTGELFF.

This clonotype came up a few times. The junction differs from germline at one of its ends, possibly a read error. The rearrangement uses TRBV20-1 and TRBJ2-7, with 14 nucleotides matching TRBD2. Germline-derived CDR1 and CDR2 are DFQATT and SNEGSKA (reference sequence). The CDR3 is 15 amino acids. In nucleotides, the CDR3 is TGCTGTGCTAGACTAGCGGGAGGGCAAACCTACGAGCAGTACTTC. This encodes CCARLAGGQTYEQYF.

The sample holds many counts of this clonotype. The gene calls are TRBV21-1 and TRBJ2-2; the table's D call TRBD1 went unverified against the DNA. TRBV21-1 constitutes a pseudogene. CDR3 length: 16 residues. The CDR3 sequence: CASSRNRVWYTGELFF. DNA of the CDR3: TGTGCCAGCAGCCGAAACAGGGTTTGGTACACCGGGGAGCTGTTTTTT.

This clonotype was detected many times. This chain uses TRBV19 with TRBJ2-1; D perhaps matches TRBD1 (5 bases). The CDR3 has 13 residues. Deletions cut 6 bases from V and 6 bases from J, with 12 bases between. Germline V gene data show CDR1 as LNHDA and CDR2 as SQIVND (reference sequence). The CDR3 DNA reads TGTGCCAGTAGCTATACTACAGGCAATGAGCAGTTCTTC. Residues: CASSYTTGNEQFF. Supplemented by reference TRBV19 and TRBJ2-1, the full variable domain reads DGGITQSPKYLFRKEGQNVTLSCEQNLNHDAMYWYRQDPGQGLRLIYYSQIVNDFQKGDIAEGYSVSREKKESFPLTVTSAQKNPTAFYLCASSYTTGNEQFFGPGTRLTVL.

This clonotype was detected ten times or more. This sequence joins TRBV5-1 and TRBJ2-2; TRBD1 might be the D (5 bases). Germline CDR1 is SGHRS and CDR2 is YFSETQ. This CDR3 is 16 amino acids long. With 0 bases removed from V and 0 bases from J, the gap between germline ends came to 9 bases. CDR3 coding DNA: TGCGCCAGCAGCTTGGAAGGACAAGCGAACACCGGGGAGCTGTTTTTT. This codes for CASSLEGQANTGELFF.

This clonotype showed up many times. The J gene is TRBJ1-2, the V gene TRBV12-3 or TRBV12-4; D not resolved. The CDR3 covers 12 residues. The V end lost 0 bases, the J end lost 4 bases, and 3 bases lay between the germline ends. DNA for the CDR3: TGTGCCAGCAGTTTAGCAACCTATGGCTACACCTTC. It is translated as CASSLATYGYTF.

This clonotype was seen repeatedly, ten times or more. The V and J genes are TRBV6-2 or TRBV6-3 and TRBJ2-1, with 12 positions matching TRBD2. This CDR3 region has 15 residues. Germline V CDR1 and CDR2: MNHEY, SVGEGT. Trimming removed 6 bases from V and 6 bases from J; junction bases left unmatched: 6. The DNA of the CDR3 is TGTGCCAGCAGCCCTAGCGGGGGGGAAGGCAATGAGCAGTTCTTC. Translation: CASSPSGGEGNEQFF.

This clonotype occurred many times. The rearrangement uses TRBV27 and TRBJ2-1; D is unclear. Germline-derived CDR1 and CDR2 are MNHEY and SMNVEV (reference sequence). The CDR3 runs to 15 residues. V gave up 2 bases and J gave up 6 bases, with 14 bases separating them. CDR3 amino acids: CASSLSKRFGNEQFF. DNA for the CDR3: TGTGCCAGCAGTTTAAGTAAAAGGTTCGGCAATGAGCAGTTCTTC.

This clonotype was observed at least ten times. The CDR3 protein is CASSQVSGDFYNEQFF. For the CDR3, the DNA is TGTGCCAGCAGCCAAGTGTCGGGAGATTTCTACAATGAGCAGTTCTTC. This chain links TRBV14 with TRBJ2-1, with D possibly TRBD2 on 6 matching bases. Germline CDR1 SGHDN, CDR2 FVKESK. The CDR3 runs to 16 residues. With 1 base removed from V and 3 bases from J, the gap between germline ends came to 13 bases.

The V call is TRBV6-1, the J call TRBJ1-2; 9 bases align to TRBD1. The V segment lost 2 bases and the J segment 2 bases; nucleotides outside the gene matches: 6. The CDR3 is 16 amino acids. Germline assignment: CDR1 MNHNS and CDR2 SASEGT. In DNA form, the CDR3 reads TGTGCCAGCAGTGAACCGGGACAGGGAGGGAACTATGGCTACACCTTC. Protein: CASSEPGQGGNYGYTF.

This clonotype appeared many times. V usage is TRBV5-1 and J usage is TRBJ2-1; D remains ambiguous. The V gene's germline CDR1 is SGHRS and CDR2 YFSETQ. The CDR3 is 15 amino acids. V lost 0 bases and J lost 1, with 8 bases in between. CDR3 sequence reads: CASSLESGSYNEQFF. As DNA, the CDR3 is TGCGCCAGCAGCTTGGAATCCGGGTCCTACAATGAGCAGTTCTTC.

The rearrangement uses TRBV7-3 and TRBJ2-3; 8 bases fit TRBD2. Germline V gene lookup returns CDR1 SGHTA and CDR2 FQGTGA. V trimming: 2 bases; J trimming: 1 base; junction bases outside the gene matches: 8. The CDR3 is 17 residues long. In DNA, the CDR3 is TGTGCCAGCAGCTTATTCCTGGCGGGAGGAGGCACAGATACGCAGTATTTT. It specifies CASSLFLAGGGTDTQYF.

This clonotype was seen repeatedly, ten times or more. The rearrangement links TRBV20-1 to TRBJ2-4; TRBD1 matches at 8 bases. Per germline, CDR1 DFQATT and CDR2 SNEGSKA (reference sequence). This CDR3 contains 13 residues. Losses at the gene ends were 6 bases for V and 3 bases for J; bases not matched to a gene: 4. The CDR3 spells CSAGQGVKNIQYF. CDR3 sequence (DNA): TGCAGTGCCGGACAGGGAGTCAAAAACATTCAGTACTTC.

This clonotype was counted ten times or more. The chain employs TRBV19 and TRBJ1-1, with D maybe TRBD1 (5 bases). V was cut by 9 bases and J by 2 bases, with 10 bases left in between. Germline assignment: CDR1 LNHDA and CDR2 SQIVND (reference sequence). The CDR3 contains 12 residues. The CDR3 reads CASQQVNTEAFF. The CDR3 DNA reads as TGTGCCAGCCAACAGGTAAACACTGAAGCTTTCTTT.

This clonotype was observed a handful of times. The chain recombines TRBV4-3 with TRBJ1-3; D unresolved. CDR3 size: 17 residues. The V end lost 0 bases, the J end lost 0 bases, and 12 bases lay between the germline ends. Germline V gene lookup returns CDR1 LGHNA and CDR2 YSLEER. CDR3 sequence reads: CASSQDTGILSGNTIYF. DNA of the CDR3: TGCGCCAGCAGCCAAGACACCGGGATCCTCTCTGGAAACACCATATATTTT.

This clonotype was observed many times. The rearrangement links TRBV21-1 to TRBJ2-7; the D call TRBD2 from the table was never checked on the DNA. TRBV21-1 is reported as a pseudogene. CDR3 length: 16 amino acids. The CDR3 loop is CASSKVSGRAFDEQYF. CDR3 bases: TGTGCCAGCAGCAAAGTTAGCGGGAGGGCCTTCGACGAGCAGTACTTC.

This clonotype was seen repeatedly, ten times or more. The CDR3: CASSHAGHHGYTF. CDR3 in DNA: TGTGCCAGCAGCCACGCGGGACATCATGGCTACACCTTC. The gene calls are TRBV7-9 and TRBJ1-2, with a possible D match to TRBD1 (6 bases). Germline-derived CDR1 and CDR2 are SEHNR and FQNEAQ (reference sequence). V was clipped by 5 bases and J by 6 bases, with 13 bases between them. CDR3 size: 13 residues.